This T cell receptor (beta chain) derives from a study of cytomegalovirus exposure and HLA in healthy donors. Study at large: Early on, a data release was issued that held roughly 80 million unique TCRs from HLA-typed donors.

V dropped 5 bases and J dropped 4; count of bases not matched to a gene: 8. Per the germline V gene, CDR1 is SNHLY and CDR2 is FYNNEI. This CDR3 region has 15 residues. PCR was performed using 60 Vbeta and 13 Jbeta primers. Assay used: immunoSEQ multiplex PCR; TCRdb lists only in-frame clones, some missing. This sample's clone table lists 200,000 or so clones. General study points: In a later analysis, TCR beta V- and J-gene trimming showed a link to a missense DCLRE1C variant. The listing of 150 to 200 TCR beta chains classed them as cytomegalovirus-associated. In an earlier analysis, in around 590 donors, most V segments appeared productive either ~90% or ~30% of the time.

Of note for this clone: Its antigen is currently unknown.

Sequencing input: PBMCs. The rearrangement uses TRBV2 and TRBJ2-4, with 7 bases lining up with TRBD2. The clonotype originates from a girl aged 2 to 10 in good health and CMV-seropositive. CDR3 nucleotide sequence: TGTGCCAGCAGTTCGGGGAGGGCGCAAAAAAACATTCAGTACTTC. This codes for CASSSGRAQKNIQYF.